The 27 T cell receptor beta chains below were found in one sample sequenced in a study of blood T cells in healthy people across ages. A second about 7 to 12 cycle PCR used barcoded and J-beta primers. Via MiXCR, TCRdb re-called the 5' RACE reads, giving one row per CDR3 protein. Counted here are about 670,000 distinct CDR3 sequences, roughly half occurring once; the ten biggest clones make up about 13%. Sequenced: blood. The receptors stem from a woman older than 75 in good health.

This clonotype turned up a few times. The chain employs TRBV7-9 and TRBJ2-1; 7 nucleotides agree with TRBD2. CDR1 and CDR2 from the germline V gene are SEHNR and FQNEAQ (reference sequence). Unmatched junction bases numbered 7, after V lost 5 bases and J lost 0 bases. The CDR3 runs to 16 residues. The CDR3 loop is CASSPGGGSSYNEQFF. In nucleotides, the CDR3 is TGTGCCAGCAGCCCGGGTGGCGGGAGCTCCTACAATGAGCAGTTCTTC.

This clonotype was seen ten or more times. The CDR3 region is CASSLSGTRNTGELFF. The DNA of the CDR3 is TGTGCCAGCAGTTTGTCCGGGACCCGGAACACCGGGGAGCTGTTTTTT. The chain uses TRBV6-5 and TRBJ2-2, with D perhaps given as TRBD1 or TRBD2 (5 bases each). The CDR3 is 16 amino acids. Trimming cost V 4 bases and J 1 base, with 13 bases left between them. Per germline, CDR1 MNHEY and CDR2 SVGAGI.

The sample holds a few counts of this clonotype. A clone one base away is much larger, so this may be a read error. This chain uses TRBV7-9 with TRBJ2-5; D remains ambiguous. Per germline, CDR1 SEHNR and CDR2 FQNEAQ (reference sequence). The CDR3 runs to 14 residues. CDR3 DNA sequence: TGTGCCAGCAGCCACCTCGGCAGACAAGAGGCCCAGTACTTC. Its protein product is CASSHLGRQEAQYF.

This clonotype was detected a few times. A read error may be the cause here, since a much bigger clone is one base away. This chain links TRBV9 with TRBJ2-5; TRBD2 aligns across 8 bases. Germline V CDR1 and CDR2: SGDLS, YYNGEE. The V segment lost 4 bases and the J segment 11 bases; nucleotides outside the gene matches: 19. The CDR3 extends over 16 amino acids. The CDR3 nucleotides are TGTGCCAGCAGCTTACGGGGGGGCTCCCAGGGCAATGAGCAGTACTTC. Translating it yields CASSLRGGSQGNEQYF.

On this clonotype: A read error may explain this, as a much larger clone is one base away. This chain links TRBV29-1 with TRBJ1-2; D remains unclear. Germline V CDR1 and CDR2: SQVTM, ANQGSEA. Trimming took 7 bases from V and 4 from J, leaving 13 bases between them. The CDR3 is 12 residues long. This chain's CDR3 is CSARNLGYGYTF. CDR3 bases: TGCAGCGCCAGGAATTTAGGCTATGGCTACACCTTC.

The chain links TRBV7-2 to TRBJ2-1, with TRBD2 as a possible D gene (6 bases). Germline CDR1 and CDR2: SGHTA and FQGNSA. The CDR3 length is 13 residues. The V gene lost 6 bases and the J gene lost 7 bases, with 13 bases spanning the gap. The CDR3: CASSSRGTNEQFF. The CDR3 DNA is TGTGCCAGCAGTTCCCGGGGGACGAATGAGCAGTTCTTC.

This chain joins TRBV20-1 and TRBJ2-3; possibly TRBD2 for D (6 bases). V was pared by 5 bases and J by 5 bases, with 17 bases between. The CDR3 covers 14 residues. Germline V CDR1 and CDR2: DFQATT, SNEGSKA (reference sequence). CDR3 residues: CSAPQKTGLDTQYF. The CDR3 DNA reads TGCAGTGCTCCCCAGAAGACGGGACTAGATACGCAGTATTTT.

This sequence joins TRBV1 and TRBJ2-2. TRBV1 is flagged as a pseudogene. The CDR3 is 14 residues long. The CDR3 protein is CTSRYPLNTGELFF. CDR3 coding DNA: TGCACCAGCCGTTATCCGTTGAACACCGGGGAGCTGTTTTTT.

The rearrangement joins TRBV20-1 to TRBJ2-1; 12 bases fit TRBD1. The CDR3 is 14 amino acids. The ends lost 2 bases at V and 9 bases at J; junction bases unmatched: 5. The germline V gene has CDR1 DFQATT and CDR2 SNEGSKA (reference sequence). CDR3 sequence reads: CSARSGQGAREQFF. DNA for the CDR3: TGCAGTGCTAGATCGGGACAGGGGGCACGTGAGCAGTTCTTC.

This clonotype was seen a handful of times. A read error may be the cause here, since a much bigger clone is one base away. The rearrangement uses TRBV12-3 or TRBV12-4 and TRBJ2-7, with 7 bases that match TRBD1. The CDR3 totals 13 residues. The CDR3, as DNA: TGTGCCAGCGGTTTGAGGGACAGCTACGAGCAGTACTTC. It yields the protein CASGLRDSYEQYF.

This chain links TRBV4-3 with TRBJ2-2; no definite D call. Deletions cut 3 bases from V and 2 bases from J, with 10 bases between. The CDR3 extends over 15 amino acids. Germline-derived CDR1 and CDR2 are LGHNA and YSLEER. The CDR3 nucleotides are TGCGCCAGCAGCCAGAAGGGAACTAACACCGGGGAGCTGTTTTTT. It translates to CASSQKGTNTGELFF.

In nucleotides, the CDR3 is TGTGCCAGCGGGACTGGCTCCTACGAGCAGTACTTC. Its protein product is CASGTGSYEQYF. The rearrangement uses TRBV3-1 and TRBJ2-7, with a tentative D call TRBD2 (6 bases). Trimming left V 8 bases short and J 0 bases short, with 8 bases between. The CDR3 is 12 residues long. Germline V gene lookup returns CDR1 LGHDT and CDR2 YNNKEL (reference sequence).

V is TRBV12-3 or TRBV12-4 and J is TRBJ1-1; TRBD1 matches at 7 bases. CDR3 length: 13 residues. V was clipped by 7 bases and J by 3 bases; unmatched bases: 5. Written as DNA, the CDR3 is TGTGCCAGCACCTCGCAGGGGGACACTGAAGCTTTCTTT. Its translation is CASTSQGDTEAFF.

V usage is TRBV5-1 and J usage is TRBJ2-3; 10 nucleotides match TRBD2. CDR3 length equals 14 residues. J was trimmed by 2 bases and V by 6 bases; bases with no gene match: 3. Germline V lookup: CDR1 SGHRS, CDR2 YFSETQ. CDR3 residues: CASNSGGNTDTQYF. The CDR3 DNA is TGCGCCAGCAATAGCGGGGGGAACACAGATACGCAGTATTTT.

This clonotype has at least ten counts. The chain uses TRBV6-5 and TRBJ2-3; D is ambiguous. This CDR3 has 16 amino acids. Germline V CDR1 and CDR2: MNHEY, SVGAGI. V gave up 5 bases and J gave up 2 bases, with 17 bases separating them. The CDR3 nucleotides read TGTGCCAGCAGTCCCGGTGGGGATTGGGCCACAGATACGCAGTATTTT. Protein: CASSPGGDWATDTQYF.

The gene calls are TRBV3-1 and TRBJ1-1; 8 nucleotides match TRBD1. CDR3 length: 15 residues. V was pared by 4 bases and J by 5 bases, with 9 bases of the junction left unmatched. Germline values: CDR1 LGHDT, CDR2 YNNKEL (reference sequence). The CDR3: CASSPTTGARTEAFF. CDR3 nucleotide sequence: TGTGCCAGCAGCCCCACGACAGGGGCAAGGACTGAAGCTTTCTTT.

This clonotype appeared a few times. The gene calls are TRBV29-1 and TRBJ2-1; D unresolved. CDR3 length: 13 amino acids. Germline loops: CDR1 SQVTM, CDR2 ANQGSEA. Trimming pared 2 bases from V and 4 bases from J, leaving 9 bases between. The CDR3 region has the DNA TGCAGCGTTGAATTGTCGAGGTACAATGAGCAGTTCTTC. This translates into CSVELSRYNEQFF.

V gene TRBV7-2 combines with J gene TRBJ1-5; perhaps TRBD1 as D (6 bases). V dropped 0 bases and J dropped 2 bases, with 23 bases sitting between them. CDR1 and CDR2 from the germline V gene are SGHTA and FQGNSA. This CDR3 spans 20 amino acids. The CDR3, as DNA: TGTGCCAGCAGCTTAGCGCAGACAGGCACCTGGTTCACTGGCAATCAGCCCCAGCATTTT. It is translated as CASSLAQTGTWFTGNQPQHF. The full variable domain, in which reference TRBV7-2 and TRBJ1-5 provide the parts outside the CDR3, is GAGVSQSPSNKVTEKGKDVELRCDPISGHTALYWYRQSLGQGLEFLIYFQGNSAPDKSGLPSDRFSAERTGGSVSTLTIQRTQQEDSAVYLCASSLAQTGTWFTGNQPQHFGDGTRLSIL.

The chain recombines TRBV6-6 with TRBJ2-3, with a possible D match to TRBD2 (6 bases). The length of the CDR3 is 15 residues. The ends were cut back, 1 base at V and 4 bases at J, with 12 bases in the middle. Germline V gene data show CDR1 as MNHNY and CDR2 as SVGAGI (reference sequence). CDR3 residues: CASSYLGLGADTQYF. The CDR3, as DNA: TGTGCCAGCAGTTACTTGGGACTGGGGGCAGATACGCAGTATTTT.

Worth noting for this clonotype: This CDR3 is missing its conserved last phenylalanine or tryptophan, likely due to a read error. CDR3 DNA sequence: TGTGCCAGTAGTATAGCCCGGGCAACCGGGGAGCTGTTTTTG. It specifies CASSIARATGELFL. The V gene is TRBV19, the J gene TRBJ2-2; no firm D call. The CDR3 is 14 residues long. Germline loops: CDR1 LNHDA, CDR2 SQIVND (reference sequence). The germline V and J ends were trimmed by 1 base and 5 bases, with 8 bases remaining between them.

The chain is built from TRBV20-1 and TRBJ1-5, with D perhaps TRBD1 (5 bases). Germline CDR1 DFQATT, CDR2 SNEGSKA (reference sequence). V gave up 5 bases and J gave up 1 base, with 12 bases separating them. This CDR3 is 14 amino acids long. In DNA, the CDR3 is TGCAGTGCTCGAAGGGGCGGGAGCAATCAGCCCCAGCATTTT. It specifies CSARRGGSNQPQHF.

This clonotype was observed at least ten times. V is TRBV20-1 and J is TRBJ2-7; possible D gene TRBD2, 7 bases. Per germline, CDR1 DFQATT and CDR2 SNEGSKA (reference sequence). The CDR3 is made up of 14 amino acids. Trimming took 0 bases from V and 3 from J, leaving 12 bases between them. The CDR3 nucleotides read TGCAGTGCTAGAGATAGGGGGGGTAACTACGAGCAGTACTTC. It is translated as CSARDRGGNYEQYF.

This rearrangement joins TRBV20-1 to TRBJ1-1, with D maybe TRBD1 (6 bases). The V gene's germline CDR1 is DFQATT and CDR2 SNEGSKA (reference sequence). The CDR3 is 13 amino acids. The V end lost 3 bases, the J end lost 3 bases, and 11 bases lay between the germline ends. The CDR3 is CSASNGGDTEAFF. Here the CDR3 DNA reads TGCAGTGCTAGTAATGGGGGCGACACTGAAGCTTTCTTT.

The chain's CDR3 is CASSQGEGGNTEAFF. In DNA form, the CDR3 reads TGTGCCAGCAGCCAAGGTGAGGGAGGGAACACTGAAGCTTTCTTT. The chain uses TRBV4-2 and TRBJ1-1; D not resolved. The CDR3 consists of 15 residues. Trimming shortened V by 1 base and J by 1 base, and 10 bases separated the two germline ends. CDR1 and CDR2 (germline): LGHNA, YNFKEQ.

CDR3 sequence reads: CASSLRWKQAADTQYF. CDR3 bases: TGCGCCAGCAGCCTGCGTTGGAAGCAGGCGGCGGATACGCAGTATTTT. This chain joins TRBV4-3 and TRBJ2-3; D remains unclear. CDR1 and CDR2 from the germline V gene are LGHNA and YSLEER. This CDR3 is built from 16 residues. V lost 4 bases and J lost 6, with 20 bases in between.

Turning to this clonotype: A much larger clone differs from this one at a single base, so this may be a read error. V and J are TRBV9 and TRBJ1-1, with 7 bases that match TRBD1. Germline V gene lookup returns CDR1 SGDLS and CDR2 YYNGEE. With 3 bases clipped from V and 7 bases from J, the junction kept 12 bases outside the gene matches. The CDR3 loop spans 15 amino acids. CDR3 region: CASSAGGRPGVEAFF. The DNA of the CDR3 is TGTGCCAGCAGCGCAGGGGGACGGCCAGGGGTTGAAGCTTTCTTT.

For this clonotype: This may be a read error, as it is one base from a much larger clone. The chain couples TRBV3-1 to TRBJ1-4; no reliable D call. Germline V CDR1 and CDR2: LGHDT, YNNKEL (reference sequence). V was cut by 2 bases and J by 4 bases, with 11 bases left in between. The length of the CDR3 is 15 residues. CDR3 sequence: CASSQRVTRNEKLFF. CDR3 coding DNA: TGTGCCAGCAGCCAAAGAGTGACACGTAATGAAAAACTGTTTTTT.